The entry below gives a single TCR beta chain sequence along with its context. Its antigen is not known. As to treatment: oral pan-JAK inhibitor, 5-10 mg twice daily. The record originates from a study of CD8+ T cells in alopecia areata. Extraction and reverse transcription of RNA yielded cDNA as the sequencing template. The data were produced by immunoSEQ multiplex PCR, yet TCRdb's version contains in-frame clones alone and is incomplete. This sample has around 190,000 clones, with 50% to 70% found just once. From germline, CDR1 is SGHNT and CDR2 YENEEA. The CDR3 has 14 amino acids. V shed 3 bases and J shed 0 bases, with 8 bases lying between them. Findings and limits, study-wide: Tofacitinib significantly reduced both scalp clonality and expanded CD8+ clones among the top 100. Scalp data also include sequences from resident alphabeta T cells of normal skin.

This chain uses TRBV11-3 with TRBJ1-1; D not resolved. The clonotype comes from a human donor with alopecia areata. Sequencing was performed on CD4+ T cells sorted from blood, taken around week 50, from a patient treated with tofacitinib. CDR3 DNA: TGTGCCAGCAGCTTCAATCCGCTGAACACTGAAGCTTTCTTT. As protein: CASSFNPLNTEAFF.